This section outlines one T cell receptor (beta chain) sequence together with its context. This CDR3 contains 14 residues. V was pared by 5 bases and J by 0 bases, with 9 bases between. Germline V gene data show CDR1 as SGHRS and CDR2 as YFSETQ. The sample comes from a study of T cell clonotyping in hematopoietic cell transplantation. The method was immunoSEQ multiplex PCR; TCRdb's version includes in-frame clones alone and lacks a portion of them. The table lists more than 65,000 clones, about 94% of them singletons, with about 1.5% in the top ten. This sequence joins TRBV5-1 and TRBJ1-5; TRBD1 is a possible D gene (6 bases). Sample: peripheral blood mononuclear cells. The clonotype originates from a middle-aged man in good health. Some clones in this sample may be carry-over from other donors' samples. CDR3 sequence: CASSAGDSNQPQHF. CDR3 DNA sequence: TGCGCCAGCAGTGCAGGGGATAGCAATCAGCCCCAGCATTTT.